These 7 T cell receptor beta chains were sequenced from one sample in a study of neurological immune-mediated disorders. Via MiXCR, TCRdb re-called the 5' RACE reads, giving one row per CDR3 protein. The data contain 20,000 to 30,000 distinct CDR3 sequences, over 5.5% of them singletons. The sequencing input was PBMCs. All receptors come from a woman aged 40 to 50 in good health.

This clonotype was seen ten or more times. The chain uses TRBV3-1 and TRBJ2-2, with TRBD1 identical over 9 bases. The CDR3 covers 15 residues. Germline assignment: CDR1 LGHDT and CDR2 YNNKEL (reference sequence). The trim removed 4 bases at V and 5 bases at J, leaving 5 bases unmatched. In DNA form, the CDR3 reads TGTGCCAGCAGCCCCCGGGACAGGGCGACCGGGGAGCTGTTTTTT. Its translation is CASSPRDRATGELFF.

The table lists this clonotype with many counts. This chain uses TRBV20-1 with TRBJ2-2; no reliable D call. Germline CDR1 is DFQATT and CDR2 is SNEGSKA (reference sequence). The ends were cut back, 1 base at V and 2 bases at J, with 8 bases in the middle. The length of the CDR3 is 14 residues. CDR3 bases: TGCAGTGCTAGAGCCAGGAGAAACACCGGGGAGCTGTTTTTT. The encoded protein is CSARARRNTGELFF.

This clonotype was seen many times. CDR3 DNA: TGTGCCATCAGTGAAAGTAGGGCCACAGATACGCAGTATTTT. The encoded protein is CAISESRATDTQYF. The chain links TRBV10-3 to TRBJ2-3; D not resolved. The CDR3 runs to 14 residues. Per the germline V gene, CDR1 is ENHRY and CDR2 is SYGVKD. The V and J ends lost 3 bases and 2 bases respectively, with 9 bases between them.

This clonotype has a count of ten or more. The rearrangement uses TRBV6-5 and TRBJ1-2; no firm D call. The CDR3 is made up of 13 amino acids. The V end lost 2 bases, the J end lost 4 bases, and 8 bases lay between the germline ends. Germline-derived CDR1 and CDR2 are MNHEY and SVGAGI. The CDR3 sequence: CASSYRPGYGYTF. CDR3 nucleotide sequence: TGTGCCAGCAGTTACAGACCCGGCTATGGCTACACCTTC.

This clonotype is medium-sized by share. This chain joins TRBV6-1 and TRBJ2-7, with 9 bases lining up with TRBD2. Germline assignment: CDR1 MNHNS and CDR2 SASEGT. This CDR3 has 15 amino acids. The V segment lost 6 bases and the J segment 0 bases; nucleotides outside the gene matches: 6. The CDR3 loop is CASRGEAGGSYEQYF. CDR3 DNA: TGTGCCAGCAGGGGAGAAGCGGGAGGCTCCTACGAGCAGTACTTC.

This clonotype was observed many times. CDR3 coding DNA: TGTGCCAGCAGCCAACACGCCCCCGGACAGGGCGGTGAAGCTTTCTTT. Translating it yields CASSQHAPGQGGEAFF. The rearrangement uses TRBV5-5 and TRBJ1-1; 8 bases fit TRBD1. The CDR3 has 16 residues. Trimming took 4 bases from V and 7 from J; bases not matched to a gene: 15. CDR1 and CDR2 (germline): SGHKS, YYEKEE (reference sequence).

This clonotype was counted many times. J is TRBJ2-1 and V is TRBV4-1; no clear D gene. The CDR3 totals 15 residues. In germline, CDR1 is MGHRA, CDR2 YSYEKL. Trimming left V 1 base short and J 1 base short, with 8 bases between. CDR3 sequence reads: CASSQVGASYNEQFF. CDR3 bases: TGCGCCAGCAGCCAAGTCGGAGCTTCCTACAATGAGCAGTTCTTC.